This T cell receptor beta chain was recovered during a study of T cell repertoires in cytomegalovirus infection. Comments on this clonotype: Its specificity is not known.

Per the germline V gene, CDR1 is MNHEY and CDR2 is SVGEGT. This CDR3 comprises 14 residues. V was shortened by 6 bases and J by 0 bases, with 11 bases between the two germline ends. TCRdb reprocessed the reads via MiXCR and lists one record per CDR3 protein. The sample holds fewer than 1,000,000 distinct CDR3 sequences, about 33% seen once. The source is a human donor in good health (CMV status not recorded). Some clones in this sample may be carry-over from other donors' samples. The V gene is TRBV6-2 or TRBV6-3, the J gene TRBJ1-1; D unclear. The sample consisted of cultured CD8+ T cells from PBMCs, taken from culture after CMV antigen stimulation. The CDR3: CASSHTAMNTEAFF. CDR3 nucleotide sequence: TGTGCCAGCAGCCACACCGCCATGAACACTGAAGCTTTCTTT.